What follows are 10 T cell receptor beta chains derived from one specimen sequenced in a study of early T cells in non-severe SARS-CoV-2 infection. MiXCR, applied by TCRdb to the 5' RACE reads, yields one record per CDR3 protein. The sample lists 70,000 to 90,000 distinct CDR3 sequences, more than 10% occurring once. Sequenced material: whole blood. The receptors were sampled from an adult who was a healthcare worker with PCR-confirmed SARS-CoV-2 infection or an uninfected control (not recorded which).

The sample holds many counts of this clonotype. The V and J genes are TRBV28 and TRBJ1-5; D is perhaps TRBD1 (5 bases). The CDR3 totals 15 residues. Germline loops: CDR1 MDHEN, CDR2 SYDVKM. V gave up 8 bases and J gave up 2 bases, with 16 bases separating them. Written as DNA, the CDR3 is TGTGCCAGCCAGCCGGGACGTCGGGGCAATCAGCCCCAGCATTTT. Translated: CASQPGRRGNQPQHF.

This clonotype was found many times. V and J are TRBV6-6 and TRBJ2-3; D ambiguous. Between the trimmed V and J ends, which lost 2 bases and 1 base, there was a span of 10 bases. Germline V CDR1 and CDR2: MNHNY, SVGAGI (reference sequence). The CDR3 is 15 residues long. This CDR3 is CASSYGGSGTDTQYF. CDR3 DNA: TGTGCCAGCAGTTACGGCGGAAGCGGCACAGATACGCAGTATTTT.

This clonotype was counted at least ten times. V and J are TRBV20-1 and TRBJ2-7; TRBD1 matches at 9 bases. The CDR3 has 14 residues. Per the germline V gene, CDR1 is DFQATT and CDR2 is SNEGSKA (reference sequence). Trimming at V came to 5 bases and at J to 3 bases, leaving 8 bases not matched to a gene. The CDR3: CSAVGQGIRYEQYF. The CDR3 DNA reads TGCAGTGCTGTAGGACAGGGGATTCGCTACGAGCAGTACTTC.

This clonotype has just a few counts. J is TRBJ2-5 and V is TRBV29-1; D is uncertain. CDR3 length equals 12 residues. CDR1 and CDR2 from the germline V gene are SQVTM and ANQGSEA. The V gene lost 2 bases and the J gene lost 5 bases, with 9 bases spanning the gap. Here the CDR3 reads CSVERGVETQYF. CDR3 in DNA: TGCAGCGTTGAACGTGGGGTGGAGACCCAGTACTTC.

This clonotype was seen repeatedly, ten times or more. The CDR3 nucleotides are TGTGCCAGCAGTTTACAGGGCGGCTATGGCTACACCTTC. Its translation: CASSLQGGYGYTF. The chain recombines TRBV12-3 or TRBV12-4 with TRBJ1-2; possibly TRBD1 for D (5 bases). Trimming removed 2 bases at V and 4 bases at J, with 8 bases between. The length of the CDR3 is 13 residues.

In its sample, this clonotype was seen a few times. The chain has TRBV7-3 and TRBJ2-5; TRBD2 matches at 7 bases. V was pared by 2 bases and J by 3 bases, with 12 bases of the junction left unmatched. Per germline, CDR1 SGHTA and CDR2 FQGTGA. This CDR3 has 17 amino acids. The CDR3 DNA follows: TGTGCCAGCAGCTTACCGGGCGGTGGCGCGGGAGAAGAGACCCAGTACTTC. Protein sequence: CASSLPGGGAGEETQYF. The complete variable domain, with remaining parts taken from reference TRBV7-3 and TRBJ2-5, reads GAGVSQTPSNKVTEKGKYVELRCDPISGHTALYWYRQSLGQGPEFLIYFQGTGAADDSGLPNDRFFAVRPEGSVSTLKIQRTERGDSAVYLCASSLPGGGAGEETQYFGPGTRLLVL.

This clonotype appeared many times. V gene TRBV7-9 combines with J gene TRBJ2-3; D remains unclear. V was cut by 2 bases and J by 6 bases, with 6 bases left in between. The CDR3 covers 12 residues. Germline V lookup: CDR1 SEHNR, CDR2 FQNEAQ (reference sequence). The chain's CDR3 is CASSLTRDTQYF. CDR3 in DNA: TGTGCCAGCAGCTTAACGCGTGATACGCAGTATTTT.

The gene calls are TRBV10-3 and TRBJ2-4; D tentatively fits TRBD1 or TRBD2 (5 bases each). Trimming removed 0 bases at V and 6 bases at J, with 12 bases between. This CDR3 has 15 residues. Germline CDR1 reads ENHRY; CDR2 reads SYGVKD. CDR3 in DNA: TGTGCCATCAGTGAGTCGTGGGGGAGTGGAAACATTCAGTACTTC. Its translation: CAISESWGSGNIQYF.

This clonotype is large in the sample. This sequence joins TRBV15 and TRBJ2-7, with 9 bases fitting TRBD2. Germline-derived CDR1 and CDR2 are LNHNV and YYDKDF (reference sequence). The CDR3 totals 15 residues. V shed 1 base and J 1 base; nucleotides not matched to a gene: 2. The CDR3 reads CATSRAAGGSYEQYF. CDR3 in DNA: TGTGCCACCAGCAGAGCGGCGGGAGGGTCCTACGAGCAGTACTTC. The whole variable domain, remainder taken from reference TRBV15 and TRBJ2-7, is DAMVIQNPRYQVTQFGKPVTLSCSQTLNHNVMYWYQQKSSQAPKLLFHYYDKDFNNEADTPDNFQSRRPNTSFCFLDIRSPGLGDTAMYLCATSRAAGGSYEQYFGPGTRLTVT.

This clonotype was recorded a few times. This chain connects TRBV20-1 to TRBJ1-1, with 10 nucleotides matching TRBD1. Germline values: CDR1 DFQATT, CDR2 SNEGSKA (reference sequence). J was trimmed by 4 bases and V by 6 bases; bases with no gene match: 8. This CDR3 has 14 amino acids. This CDR3 reads CSADTGQGSTEAFF. Here the CDR3 DNA reads TGCAGTGCCGATACGGGACAGGGGAGCACTGAAGCTTTCTTT.